This T cell receptor (beta chain) was observed in a study of neoadjuvant anti-PD-1 for oral cavity cancer. Study-level points and caveats: PBMC Gini-index clonality exceeded responders' in non-responders post-nivolumab.

Regarding this clone: Its antigen is unknown.

Sequencing used immunoSEQ multiplex PCR; TCRdb keeps in-frame clones, though not all of them. In the table there are 72,000 or so clones, 80% to 90% of which are singletons. Germline V CDR1 and CDR2: MNHNY, SVGAGI (reference sequence). J was trimmed by 4 bases and V by 7 bases; bases with no gene match: 4. This CDR3 is built from 13 residues. Sample time point: after neoadjuvant nivolumab, at surgical resection. Analysis of PBMCs was direct, with no culture step. The source was PBMCs, collected after nivolumab (anti-PD-1) treatment. The V and J genes are TRBV6-6 and TRBJ2-1; 7 bases align to TRBD2. The sequence was obtained from a person aged 35-79 years with oral cavity squamous cell carcinoma. CDR3 coding DNA: TGTGCCAGCAAACTAGCGAGGTACAATGAGCAGTTCTTC. Residues: CASKLARYNEQFF.